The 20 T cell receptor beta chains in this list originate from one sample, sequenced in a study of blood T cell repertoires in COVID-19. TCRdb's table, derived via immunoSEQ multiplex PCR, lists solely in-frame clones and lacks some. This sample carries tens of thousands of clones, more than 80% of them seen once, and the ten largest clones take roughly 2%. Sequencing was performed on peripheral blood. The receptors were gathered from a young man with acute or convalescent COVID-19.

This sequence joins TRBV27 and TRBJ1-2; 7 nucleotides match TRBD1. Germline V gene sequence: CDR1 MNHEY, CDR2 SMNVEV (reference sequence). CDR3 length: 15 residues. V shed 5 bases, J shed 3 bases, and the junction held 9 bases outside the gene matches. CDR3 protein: CASSITGVNDYGYTF. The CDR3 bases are TGTGCCAGCAGTATTACAGGGGTAAACGACTATGGCTACACCTTC.

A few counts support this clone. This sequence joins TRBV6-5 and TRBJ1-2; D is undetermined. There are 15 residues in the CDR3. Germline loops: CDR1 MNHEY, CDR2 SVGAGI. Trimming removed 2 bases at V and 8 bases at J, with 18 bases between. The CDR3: CASSYGRGQVRGYTF. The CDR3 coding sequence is TGTGCCAGCAGTTACGGGCGTGGGCAGGTCCGGGGCTACACCTTC.

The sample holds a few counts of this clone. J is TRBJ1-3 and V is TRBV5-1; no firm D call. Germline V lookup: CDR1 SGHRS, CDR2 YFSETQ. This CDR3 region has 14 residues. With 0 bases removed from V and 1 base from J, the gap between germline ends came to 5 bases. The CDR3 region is CASSLGHSGNTIYF. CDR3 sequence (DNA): TGCGCCAGCAGCTTGGGGCATTCTGGAAACACCATATATTTT.

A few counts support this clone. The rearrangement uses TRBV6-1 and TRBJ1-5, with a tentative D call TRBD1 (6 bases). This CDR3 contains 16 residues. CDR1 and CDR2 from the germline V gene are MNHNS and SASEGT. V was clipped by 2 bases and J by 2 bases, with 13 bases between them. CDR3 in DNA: TGTGCCAGCAGTGAACAACAGGGTCTCGGCAATCAGCCCCAGCATTTT. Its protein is CASSEQQGLGNQPQHF.

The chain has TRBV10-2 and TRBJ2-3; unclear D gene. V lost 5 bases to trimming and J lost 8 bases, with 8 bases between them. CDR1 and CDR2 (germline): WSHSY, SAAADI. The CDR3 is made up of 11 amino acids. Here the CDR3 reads CASSLRSTQYF. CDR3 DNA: TGCGCCAGCAGTCTACGAAGTACGCAGTATTTT.

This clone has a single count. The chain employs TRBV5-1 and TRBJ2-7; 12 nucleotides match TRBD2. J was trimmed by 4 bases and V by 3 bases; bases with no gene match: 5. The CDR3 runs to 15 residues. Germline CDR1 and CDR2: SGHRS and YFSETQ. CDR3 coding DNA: TGCGCCAGCAGCTCCGGACTAGCGGGAAATTACGAGCAGTACTTC. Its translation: CASSSGLAGNYEQYF.

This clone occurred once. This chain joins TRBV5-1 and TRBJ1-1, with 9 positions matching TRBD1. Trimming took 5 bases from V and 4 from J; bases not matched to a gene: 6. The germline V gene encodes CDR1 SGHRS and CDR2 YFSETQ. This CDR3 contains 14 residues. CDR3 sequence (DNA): TGCGCCAGCAGAGGGACAGGGCGGACCACTGAAGCTTTCTTT. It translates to CASRGTGRTTEAFF.

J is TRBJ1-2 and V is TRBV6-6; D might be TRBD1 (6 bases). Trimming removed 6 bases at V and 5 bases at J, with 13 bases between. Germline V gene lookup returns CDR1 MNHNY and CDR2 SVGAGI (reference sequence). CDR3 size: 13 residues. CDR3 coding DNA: TGTGCCAGCAGAGAACAGGGACGTTATGGCTACACCTTC. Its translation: CASREQGRYGYTF.

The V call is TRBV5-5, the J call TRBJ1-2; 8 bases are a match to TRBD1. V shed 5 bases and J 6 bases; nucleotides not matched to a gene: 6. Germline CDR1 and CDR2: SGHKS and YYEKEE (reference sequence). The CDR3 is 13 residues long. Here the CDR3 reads CASSSTGGNGYTF. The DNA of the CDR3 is TGTGCCAGCAGTTCAACAGGGGGAAATGGCTACACCTTC.

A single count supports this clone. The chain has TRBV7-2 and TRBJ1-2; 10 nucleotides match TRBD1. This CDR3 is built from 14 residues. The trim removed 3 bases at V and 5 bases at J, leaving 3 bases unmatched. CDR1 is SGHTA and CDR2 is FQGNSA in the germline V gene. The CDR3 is CASSLGTGEYGYTF. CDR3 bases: TGTGCCAGCAGCTTGGGGACAGGGGAATATGGCTACACCTTC.

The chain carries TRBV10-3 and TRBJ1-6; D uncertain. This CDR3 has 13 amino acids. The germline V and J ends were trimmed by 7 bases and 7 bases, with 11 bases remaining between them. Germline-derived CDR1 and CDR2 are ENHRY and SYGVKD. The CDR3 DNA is TGTGCCATCAATTTGGACTACAATTCACCCCTCCACTTT. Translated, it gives CAINLDYNSPLHF.

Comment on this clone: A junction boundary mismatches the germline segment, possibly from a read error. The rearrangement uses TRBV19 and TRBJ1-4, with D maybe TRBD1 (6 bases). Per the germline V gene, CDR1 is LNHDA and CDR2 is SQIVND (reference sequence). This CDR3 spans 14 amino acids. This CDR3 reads CASTGGQLNVKLFF. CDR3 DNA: TGTGCCAGTACCGGAGGACAGTTGAATGTAAAACTGTTTTTT.

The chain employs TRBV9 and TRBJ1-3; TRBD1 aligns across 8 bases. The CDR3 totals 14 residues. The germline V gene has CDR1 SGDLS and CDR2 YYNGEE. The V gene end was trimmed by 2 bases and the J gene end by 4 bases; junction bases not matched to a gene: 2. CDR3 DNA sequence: TGTGCCAGCAGCGTCGGACAGGGAGGAAACACCATATATTTT. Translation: CASSVGQGGNTIYF.

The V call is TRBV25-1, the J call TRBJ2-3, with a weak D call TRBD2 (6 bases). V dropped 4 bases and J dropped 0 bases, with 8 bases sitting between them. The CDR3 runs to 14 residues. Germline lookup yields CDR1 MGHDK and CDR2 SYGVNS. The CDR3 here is CASSAGTSTDTQYF. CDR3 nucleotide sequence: TGTGCCAGCAGTGCCGGGACTAGCACAGATACGCAGTATTTT. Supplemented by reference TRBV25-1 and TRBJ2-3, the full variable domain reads EADIYQTPRYLVIGTGKKITLECSQTMGHDKMYWYQQDPGMELHLIHYSYGVNSTEKGDLSSESTVSRIRTEHFPLTLESARPSHTSQYLCASSAGTSTDTQYFGPGTRLTVL.

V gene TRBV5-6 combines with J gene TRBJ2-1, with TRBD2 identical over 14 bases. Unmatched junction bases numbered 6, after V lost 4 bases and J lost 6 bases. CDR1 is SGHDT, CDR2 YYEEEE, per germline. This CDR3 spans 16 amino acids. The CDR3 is CASSIRTSGRPNEQFF. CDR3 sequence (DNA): TGTGCCAGCAGCATAAGGACTAGCGGGAGGCCCAATGAGCAGTTCTTC.

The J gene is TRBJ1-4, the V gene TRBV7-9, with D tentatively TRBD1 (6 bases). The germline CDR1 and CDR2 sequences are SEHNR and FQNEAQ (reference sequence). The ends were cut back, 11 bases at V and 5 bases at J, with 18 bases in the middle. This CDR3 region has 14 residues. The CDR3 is CAAPSGQTNEKLFF. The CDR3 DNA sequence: TGTGCCGCTCCCAGCGGACAGACAAATGAAAAACTGTTTTTT.

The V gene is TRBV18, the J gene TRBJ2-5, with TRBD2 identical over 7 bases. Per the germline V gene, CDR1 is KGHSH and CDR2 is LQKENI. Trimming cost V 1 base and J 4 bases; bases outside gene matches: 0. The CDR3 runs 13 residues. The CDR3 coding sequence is TGTGCCAGCTCACCACGGGAGGGAGAGACCCAGTACTTC. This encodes CASSPREGETQYF.

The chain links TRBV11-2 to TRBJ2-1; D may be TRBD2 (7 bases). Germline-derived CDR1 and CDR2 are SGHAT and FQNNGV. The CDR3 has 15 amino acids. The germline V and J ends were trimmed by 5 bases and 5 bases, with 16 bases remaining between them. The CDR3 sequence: CASSPRRGLNNEQFF. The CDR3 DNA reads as TGTGCCAGCAGCCCTAGGCGGGGGCTGAACAATGAGCAGTTCTTC.

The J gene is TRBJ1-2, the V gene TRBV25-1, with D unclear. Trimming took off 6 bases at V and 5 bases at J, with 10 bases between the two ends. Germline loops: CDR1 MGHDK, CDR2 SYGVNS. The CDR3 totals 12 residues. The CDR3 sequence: CASSTYGYGYTF. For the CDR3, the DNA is TGTGCCAGCAGCACGTACGGGTATGGCTACACCTTC.

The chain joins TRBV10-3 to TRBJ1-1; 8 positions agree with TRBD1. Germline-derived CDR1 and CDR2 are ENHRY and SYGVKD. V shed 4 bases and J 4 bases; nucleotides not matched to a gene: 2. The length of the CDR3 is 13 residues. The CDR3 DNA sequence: TGTGCCATCAGTGCCGGACAGGGCACTGAAGCTTTCTTT. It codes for CAISAGQGTEAFF.